This T cell receptor beta chain was observed in a study of OX40 agonist ivuxolimab in advanced cancers. On the study more broadly: Ivuxolimab doses were 0.01, 0.1, 0.3, 1.5, 3 or 10 mg/kg every 2 weeks. Aged about 20 to 85 with a mean of roughly 63 years, they were approximately 80% male.

Repertoires were generated with immunoSEQ multiplex PCR, while TCRdb's copy carries only in-frame clones and drops some. The sample lists about 100,000 clones, nearly 90% occurring once. As regards this clone: What it binds is not known.

The study's findings and limits: On average, CD8+ T cells had more expanded clones than CD4+. CD4+ and CD8+ blood T cells expanded clonally by week 6 at 0.1 to 3.0 mg/kg.

Sequencing was performed on CD4+ or CD8+ T cells sorted from blood, taken in a trial of the OX40 agonist ivuxolimab. This clonotype was obtained from an adult with an advanced solid tumor such as melanoma, head and neck, liver or kidney cancer.

The DNA of the CDR3 is TGTGCCAGCAGTCAGCCGGGACAGGTGAGGCAGTTCTTC. Translation gives CASSQPGQVRQFF. This chain joins TRBV6-5 and TRBJ2-1; 8 nucleotides align to TRBD1. The CDR3 totals 13 residues. V lost 5 bases to trimming and J lost 12 bases; unmatched junction nucleotides: 9. The germline V gene has CDR1 MNHEY and CDR2 SVGAGI.